Below, 8 T cell receptor beta chains from the same sample are listed, as sequenced in a study of cytomegalovirus exposure and HLA in healthy donors. The primer mix had 60 Vbeta and 13 Jbeta primers. Generated by immunoSEQ multiplex PCR, the TCRdb table keeps only in-frame clones and is missing some. The top ten hold 1.5% to 2% of the sample, which has more than 150,000 clones, about four fifths seen once. Sequenced sample: PBMCs. All receptors come from a woman aged 25-40 years in good health and CMV-seronegative.

The gene calls are TRBV7-9 and TRBJ1-2, with D maybe TRBD1 (5 bases). V was shortened by 1 base and J by 0 bases, with 15 bases between the two germline ends. CDR1 is SEHNR, CDR2 FQNEAQ, per germline (reference sequence). This CDR3 spans 17 amino acids. The CDR3 DNA reads TGTGCCAGCAGCTTAGGGGGCGGAAGGGCCCCTAACTATGGCTACACCTTC. Residues: CASSLGGGRAPNYGYTF.

This clone turned up a few times. This sequence joins TRBV28 and TRBJ1-4; TRBD1 agrees at 7 bases. Germline V gene data show CDR1 as MDHEN and CDR2 as SYDVKM. The CDR3 is 14 residues long. J was trimmed by 4 bases and V by 3 bases; bases with no gene match: 2. The CDR3 region has the DNA TGTGCCAGCAGTTTGGGACAGTTTAATGAAAAACTGTTTTTT. It codes for CASSLGQFNEKLFF.

J is TRBJ1-2 and V is TRBV6-6; D is possibly TRBD1 (6 bases). This CDR3 has 12 amino acids. In germline, CDR1 is MNHNY, CDR2 SVGAGI (reference sequence). V was pared by 6 bases and J by 8 bases, with 13 bases between. The chain's CDR3 is CASSYTGPGYTF. The CDR3 bases are TGTGCCAGCAGCTACACAGGGCCCGGCTACACCTTC.

The rearrangement joins TRBV21-1 to TRBJ1-6; the table assigns TRBD1, which was not confirmed against the DNA. TRBV21-1 is marked as a pseudogene. The CDR3 sequence is 20 residues long. The CDR3: CASSPQTPEGVKVGGSPLHF. For the CDR3, the DNA is TGTGCCAGCAGCCCGCAGACACCCGAGGGGGTCAAAGTTGGTGGTTCACCCCTCCACTTT.

V is TRBV5-6 and J is TRBJ1-1; D perhaps matches TRBD1 (6 bases). Germline V gives CDR1 SGHDT, CDR2 YYEEEE. Trimming removed 0 bases at V and 8 bases at J, with 11 bases between. The CDR3 spans 13 residues. CDR3 protein: CASSLVMQGEAFF. The CDR3 bases are TGTGCCAGCAGCTTGGTAATGCAGGGGGAAGCTTTCTTT.

This chain links TRBV7-3 with TRBJ2-7; a weak D match, TRBD1 (6 bases). This CDR3 spans 15 amino acids. The V and J ends lost 1 base and 3 bases respectively, with 13 bases between them. Per the germline V gene, CDR1 is SGHTA and CDR2 is FQGTGA. The CDR3 loop is CASSLNSQGGYEQYF. CDR3 sequence (DNA): TGTGCCAGCAGCTTAAATTCACAGGGTGGCTACGAGCAGTACTTC.

The rearrangement uses TRBV4-1 and TRBJ1-1; D uncertain. Germline V gene lookup returns CDR1 MGHRA and CDR2 YSYEKL. Trimming shortened V by 4 bases and J by 1 base, and 13 bases separated the two germline ends. CDR3 length: 15 amino acids. The CDR3 protein is CASSLLGLTNTEAFF. In DNA form, the CDR3 reads TGCGCCAGCAGCCTCCTCGGACTGACGAACACTGAAGCTTTCTTT.

This clone showed up just once. J is TRBJ2-3 and V is TRBV7-2; 8 nucleotides match TRBD2. The CDR3 contains 16 residues. The V gene end was trimmed by 4 bases and the J gene end by 4 bases; junction bases not matched to a gene: 10. CDR1 is SGHTA, CDR2 FQGNSA, per germline. CDR3 sequence reads: CASSSSGLGGADTQYF. CDR3 DNA: TGTGCCAGCAGCTCATCGGGACTAGGTGGGGCAGATACGCAGTATTTT.